A single sample gave rise to the 5 T cell receptor beta chains below, sequenced in a study of T-cell memory formation after mild COVID-19. TCRdb re-called the 5' RACE reads through MiXCR, storing one row per CDR3 protein. This table holds roughly 160,000 distinct CDR3 sequences, approximately 10% found once. The sequenced sample consisted of PBMCs or a T cell subset sorted from them (not recorded which). Source of these receptors: a man aged 18 to 35 who had mild COVID-19 (a few samples of this study predate the infection). Cell type and time point are not known.

This chain links TRBV5-6 with TRBJ2-6, with D possibly matching TRBD1 (6 bases). The V gene's germline CDR1 is SGHDT and CDR2 YYEEEE. With 4 bases removed from V and 2 bases from J, the gap between germline ends came to 13 bases. The CDR3 totals 16 residues. Written as DNA, the CDR3 is TGTGCCAGCAGCGCCAGCTACAGGGCTGGGGCCAACGTCCTGACTTTC. It encodes CASSASYRAGANVLTF.

The rearrangement links TRBV11-1 to TRBJ2-7; 7 bases are shared with TRBD1. Germline V CDR1 and CDR2: SGHAT, FQDESV (reference sequence). V shed 5 bases and J 2 bases; nucleotides not matched to a gene: 9. This CDR3 is built from 15 residues. Written as DNA, the CDR3 is TGTGCCAGCAGCCTACAGGGGACGTTAGCCTACGAGCAGTACGTC. Translation gives CASSLQGTLAYEQYV.

J is TRBJ2-6 and V is TRBV11-2; D possibly uses TRBD1 or TRBD2 (5 bases each). CDR3 length: 18 residues. Between the trimmed V and J ends, which lost 6 bases and 0 bases, there was a span of 18 bases. Germline-derived CDR1 and CDR2 are SGHAT and FQNNGV. DNA of the CDR3: TGTGCCAGCAGAAAACCCGGGACGCGTGTCTCTGGGGCCAACGTCCTGACTTTC. It codes for CASRKPGTRVSGANVLTF.

The chain uses TRBV18 and TRBJ2-7; TRBD1 might be the D (5 bases). The V gene's germline CDR1 is KGHSH and CDR2 LQKENI. There are 14 residues in the CDR3. Trimming stripped 0 bases from V and 2 bases from J, with 8 bases between. CDR3 DNA: TGTGCCAGCTCACCACCGGCAGGGACCTACGAGCAGTACTTC. Translated, it gives CASSPPAGTYEQYF.

This clonotype was picked up many times. This rearrangement joins TRBV18 to TRBJ1-1; D not certain. The CDR3 is 14 residues long. Trimming shortened V by 2 bases and J by 0 bases, and 7 bases separated the two germline ends. Germline V gives CDR1 KGHSH, CDR2 LQKENI. The chain's CDR3 is CASSPSGMNTEAFF. CDR3 nucleotide sequence: TGTGCCAGCTCACCAAGCGGAATGAACACTGAAGCTTTCTTT.